Shown below are 14 T cell receptor beta chains from a single sample sequenced in a study of OX40 agonist ivuxolimab in advanced cancers. The data were produced by immunoSEQ multiplex PCR, yet TCRdb's version contains in-frame clones alone and is incomplete. The table shows roughly 32,000 clones, with approximately 88% occurring only once. The sequenced sample was CD4+ or CD8+ T cells sorted from blood, obtained in a trial of the OX40 agonist ivuxolimab. Receptor source: an adult with an advanced solid tumor such as melanoma, head and neck, liver or kidney cancer.

The chain links TRBV5-4 to TRBJ1-6, with D tentatively TRBD1 (5 bases). Germline CDR1 and CDR2: SGHNT and YYREEE (reference sequence). The CDR3 loop spans 17 amino acids. Trimming removed 4 bases at V and 6 bases at J, with 20 bases between. DNA for the CDR3: TGTGCCAGCAGCGCACCGGGAGTAGCAGGGTTTAATTCACCCCTCCACTTT. This translates into CASSAPGVAGFNSPLHF. The full variable domain, in which reference TRBV5-4 and TRBJ1-6 provide the parts outside the CDR3, is ETGVTQSPTHLIKTRGQQVTLRCSSQSGHNTVSWYQQALGQGPQFIFQYYREEENGRGNFPPRFSGLQFPNYSSELNVNALELDDSALYLCASSAPGVAGFNSPLHFGNGTRLTVT.

This clone was observed once. The chain carries TRBV27 and TRBJ1-5; D might be TRBD1 (6 bases). Germline CDR1 is MNHEY and CDR2 is SMNVEV (reference sequence). V was clipped by 4 bases and J by 1 base, with 11 bases between them. The CDR3 length is 15 residues. The CDR3 DNA follows: TGTGCCAGCAGTTGGGGCAGGGGAAGCAATCAGCCCCAGCATTTT. Protein: CASSWGRGSNQPQHF.

This clone was seen more than once but under ten times. The rearrangement uses TRBV27 and TRBJ1-6, with 9 bases matching TRBD1. The V segment lost 2 bases and the J segment 7 bases; nucleotides outside the gene matches: 6. CDR3 length: 16 residues. The germline V gene encodes CDR1 MNHEY and CDR2 SMNVEV (reference sequence). As DNA, the CDR3 is TGTGCCAGCAGTTTAATGGGAGACAGGGGGAATTCACCCCTCCACTTT. Amino acid sequence: CASSLMGDRGNSPLHF.

This chain joins TRBV4-3 and TRBJ2-1; D remains unclear. From germline, CDR1 is LGHNA and CDR2 YSLEER. Trimming took 2 bases from V and 5 from J, leaving 1 base between them. The CDR3 loop spans 11 amino acids. The CDR3 DNA sequence: TGCGCCAGCAGCCAAAACAATGAGCAGTTCTTC. Protein: CASSQNNEQFF.

The CDR3 DNA reads as TGTGCCAGCAGCTTAGATAAGGACGGCTCACCCCTCCACTTT. It specifies CASSLDKDGSPLHF. The chain combines TRBV11-3 with TRBJ1-6; D is unresolved. The V gene lost 0 bases and the J gene lost 10 bases, with 10 bases spanning the gap. The germline V gene has CDR1 SGHNT and CDR2 YENEEA. The CDR3 has 14 amino acids.

This rearrangement joins TRBV9 to TRBJ1-1; D ambiguous. The V and J ends lost 3 bases and 0 bases respectively, with 6 bases between them. The CDR3 has 13 residues. CDR1 and CDR2 (germline): SGDLS, YYNGEE. The CDR3 is CASSEGMNTEAFF. The CDR3 DNA is TGTGCCAGCAGCGAGGGTATGAACACTGAAGCTTTCTTT.

This clone was seen more than once but under ten times. As DNA, the CDR3 is TGCGCCAGCAGTTCCGGGTGGCGGGGGGGCACAGATACGCAGTATTTT. Its protein product is CASSSGWRGGTDTQYF. The rearrangement uses TRBV4-3 and TRBJ2-3; 8 bases line up with TRBD2. There are 16 residues in the CDR3. Germline assignment: CDR1 LGHNA and CDR2 YSLEER. The V gene end was trimmed by 6 bases and the J gene end by 1 base; junction bases not matched to a gene: 9.

The chain couples TRBV2 to TRBJ2-3; 9 bases map to TRBD2. V lost 3 bases and J lost 2; bases outside the gene matches: 12. The CDR3 loop spans 18 amino acids. Germline V lookup: CDR1 SNHLY, CDR2 FYNNEI. The CDR3 DNA sequence: TGTGCCAGCAGTGAGGCGTTGGCGGGGGGGATAAACACAGATACGCAGTATTTT. Residues: CASSEALAGGINTDTQYF.

The V call is TRBV6-1, the J call TRBJ2-5; a possible D gene is TRBD2 (6 bases). With 4 bases removed from V and 12 bases from J, the gap between germline ends came to 24 bases. CDR1 is MNHNS, CDR2 SASEGT, per germline. The CDR3 loop spans 15 amino acids. CDR3 in DNA: TGTGCCAGCAGTGTTGTGTTCGGGGGAGCCCCTCCGGAGTACTTC. Translated: CASSVVFGGAPPEYF.

The rearrangement joins TRBV4-3 to TRBJ2-1; no firm D call. This CDR3 is built from 16 residues. Germline V gene data show CDR1 as LGHNA and CDR2 as YSLEER. V was pared by 0 bases and J by 3 bases, with 12 bases between. The CDR3 region has the DNA TGCGCCAGCAGCCAAGATAGGCCTGGCGACTACAATGAGCAGTTCTTC. The encoded protein is CASSQDRPGDYNEQFF.

This chain uses TRBV28 with TRBJ1-2; maybe TRBD1 (5 bases). There are 13 residues in the CDR3. Trimming pared 3 bases from V and 6 bases from J, leaving 11 bases between. Germline V gene sequence: CDR1 MDHEN, CDR2 SYDVKM. The CDR3 here is CASSLGVIDGYTF. The CDR3 DNA sequence: TGTGCCAGCAGTTTGGGGGTGATCGATGGCTACACCTTC.

As regards this clone: The likely explanation is a read error, given a far larger clone one base away. Additional DNA sequences in this sample encode the identical CDR3. V gene TRBV6-8 combines with J gene TRBJ2-7, with no clear D. The CDR3 sequence is 11 residues long. Looked up from germline, CDR1 is MNHGY and CDR2 is SAAAGT. Trimming cost V 9 bases and J 9 bases, with 15 bases left between them. CDR3 sequence: CASSETLRQYF. In DNA form, the CDR3 reads TGTGCCAGTAGTGAGACCTTACGGCAGTACTTC.

The rearrangement uses TRBV7-9 and TRBJ1-1; no reliable D call. The germline gives CDR1 SEHNR, CDR2 FQNEAQ (reference sequence). V lost 5 bases and J 4 bases, leaving 17 bases between the germline ends. CDR3 length: 15 residues. The CDR3 reads CASSSSRHRSTEAFF. CDR3 bases: TGTGCCAGCAGCAGCAGCCGACACCGAAGCACTGAAGCTTTCTTT.

This chain joins TRBV6-4 and TRBJ1-2; perhaps TRBD1 as D (5 bases). The germline V gene has CDR1 MRHNA and CDR2 SNTAGT. V was trimmed by 3 bases and J by 4 bases, leaving 15 bases between them. The CDR3 has 15 residues. The DNA of the CDR3 is TGTGCCAGCAGTGAGACAGCGTCGACCATCTATGGCTACACCTTC. It yields the protein CASSETASTIYGYTF.